A single T cell receptor beta chain is shown here with its context. The data originate from a study of blood T cell repertoires in COVID-19. Here immunoSEQ multiplex PCR was the method, and the copy in TCRdb shows in-frame clones only, minus some. Seen here are about 150,000 clones, 79% observed once, and the top ten hold 19%. This clonotype originated in a woman between 65 and 79 years old in a cohort exposed to, infected with or recovered from COVID-19 (not recorded which). The specimen sequenced was PBMCs or T cells enriched from blood (not recorded which).

The CDR3 region has the DNA TGTGCCAGCAGCTTAGAGCGGGGCCCGCCAGATACGCAGTATTTT. Residues: CASSLERGPPDTQYF. The chain carries TRBV7-2 and TRBJ2-3, with 7 bases identical to TRBD2. Germline V gene sequence: CDR1 SGHTA, CDR2 FQGNSA. With 1 base clipped from V and 4 bases from J, the junction kept 5 bases outside the gene matches. The length of the CDR3 is 15 residues.